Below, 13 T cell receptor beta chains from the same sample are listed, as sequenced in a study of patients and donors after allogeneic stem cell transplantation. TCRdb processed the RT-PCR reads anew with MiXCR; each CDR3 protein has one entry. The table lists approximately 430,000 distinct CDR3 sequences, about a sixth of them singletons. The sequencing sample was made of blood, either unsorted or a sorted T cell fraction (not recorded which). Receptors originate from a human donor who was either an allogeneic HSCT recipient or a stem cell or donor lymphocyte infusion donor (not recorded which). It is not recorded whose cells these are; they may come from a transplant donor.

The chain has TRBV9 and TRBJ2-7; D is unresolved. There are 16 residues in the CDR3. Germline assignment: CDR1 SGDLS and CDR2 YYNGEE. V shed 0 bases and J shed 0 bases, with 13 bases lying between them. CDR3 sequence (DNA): TGTGCCAGCAGCGTAGGGTCTCTTGGGCGCTCCTACGAGCAGTACTTC. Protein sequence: CASSVGSLGRSYEQYF.

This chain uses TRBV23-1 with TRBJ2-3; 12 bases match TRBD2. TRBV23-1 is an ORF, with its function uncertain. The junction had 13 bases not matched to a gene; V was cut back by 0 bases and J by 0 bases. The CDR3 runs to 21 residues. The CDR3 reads CASSQSGRLAGGPASTDTQYF. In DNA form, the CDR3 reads TGCGCCAGCAGTCAATCCGGTAGGCTAGCGGGGGGGCCCGCTAGCACAGATACGCAGTATTTT.

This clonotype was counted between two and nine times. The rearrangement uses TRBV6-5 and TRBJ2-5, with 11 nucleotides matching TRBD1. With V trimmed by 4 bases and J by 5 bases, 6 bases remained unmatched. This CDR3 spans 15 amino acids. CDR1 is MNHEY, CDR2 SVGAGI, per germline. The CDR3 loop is CASSLVGQGAETQYF. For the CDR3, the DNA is TGTGCCAGCAGTTTGGTAGGACAGGGGGCTGAGACCCAGTACTTC.

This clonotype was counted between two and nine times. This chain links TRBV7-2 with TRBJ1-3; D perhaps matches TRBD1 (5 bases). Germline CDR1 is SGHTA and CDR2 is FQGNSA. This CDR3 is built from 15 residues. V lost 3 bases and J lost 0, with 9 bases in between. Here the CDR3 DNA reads TGTGCCAGCAGCTTCTGGGACGTCTCTGGAAACACCATATATTTT. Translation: CASSFWDVSGNTIYF.

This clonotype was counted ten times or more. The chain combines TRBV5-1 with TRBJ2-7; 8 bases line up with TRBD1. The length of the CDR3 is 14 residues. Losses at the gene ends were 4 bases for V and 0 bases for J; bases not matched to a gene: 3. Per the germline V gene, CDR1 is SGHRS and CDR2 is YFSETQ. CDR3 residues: CASSRTGISYEQYF. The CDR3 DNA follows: TGCGCCAGCAGCCGGACAGGGATCTCCTACGAGCAGTACTTC.

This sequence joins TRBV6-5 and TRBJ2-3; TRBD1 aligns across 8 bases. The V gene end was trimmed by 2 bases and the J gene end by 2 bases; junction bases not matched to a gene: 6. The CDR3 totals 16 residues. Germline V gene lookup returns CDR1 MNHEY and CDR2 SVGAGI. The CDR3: CASSYAWTGPTDTQYF. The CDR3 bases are TGTGCCAGCAGTTACGCCTGGACAGGGCCCACAGATACGCAGTATTTT.

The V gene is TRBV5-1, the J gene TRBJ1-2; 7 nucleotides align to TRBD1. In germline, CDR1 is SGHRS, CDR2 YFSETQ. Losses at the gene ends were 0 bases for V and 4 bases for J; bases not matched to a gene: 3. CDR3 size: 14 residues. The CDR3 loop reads CASSLEQGGYGYTF. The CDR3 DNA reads TGCGCCAGCAGCTTGGAGCAGGGGGGCTATGGCTACACCTTC.

The CDR3 coding sequence is TGTGCCAGCAGTGAAGGATATGAGGGGGCTCGTGAAAAACTGTTTTTT. This translates into CASSEGYEGAREKLFF. This chain uses TRBV2 with TRBJ1-4; 7 bases map to TRBD1. Germline V gives CDR1 SNHLY, CDR2 FYNNEI. The trim removed 1 base at V and 7 bases at J, leaving 9 bases unmatched. The CDR3 has 16 residues.

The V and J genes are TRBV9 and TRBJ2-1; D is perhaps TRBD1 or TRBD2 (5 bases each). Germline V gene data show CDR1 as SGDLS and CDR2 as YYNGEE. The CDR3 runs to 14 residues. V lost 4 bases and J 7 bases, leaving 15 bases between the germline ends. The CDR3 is CASSPHPGRNEQFF. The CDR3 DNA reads TGTGCCAGCAGCCCTCACCCGGGGCGGAATGAGCAGTTCTTC.

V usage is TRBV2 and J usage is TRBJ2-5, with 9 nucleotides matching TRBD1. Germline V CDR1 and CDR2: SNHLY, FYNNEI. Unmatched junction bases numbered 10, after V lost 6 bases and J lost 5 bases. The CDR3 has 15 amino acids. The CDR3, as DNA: TGTGCCAGCAGGGGAACAGGGGGCGCTTCGGAGACCCAGTACTTC. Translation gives CASRGTGGASETQYF. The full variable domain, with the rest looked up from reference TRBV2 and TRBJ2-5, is EPEVTQTPSHQVTQMGQEVILRCVPISNHLYFYWYRQILGQKVEFLVSFYNNEISEKSEIFDDQFSVERPDGSNFTLKIRSTKLEDSAMYFCASRGTGGASETQYFGPGTRLLVL.

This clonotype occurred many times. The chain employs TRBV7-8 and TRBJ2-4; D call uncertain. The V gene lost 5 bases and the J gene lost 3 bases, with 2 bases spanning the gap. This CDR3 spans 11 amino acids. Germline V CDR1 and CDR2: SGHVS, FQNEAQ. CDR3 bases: TGTGCCAGCAGCGACAAAAACATTCAGTACTTC. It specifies CASSDKNIQYF.

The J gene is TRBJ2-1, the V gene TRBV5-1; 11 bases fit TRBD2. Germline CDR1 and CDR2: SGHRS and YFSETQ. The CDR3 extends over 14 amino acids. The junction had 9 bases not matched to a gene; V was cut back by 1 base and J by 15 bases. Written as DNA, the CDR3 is TGCGCCAGCAGCTTGCTGCTAGCGGGGGGTCAGTCGTTCTTC. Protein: CASSLLLAGGQSFF.

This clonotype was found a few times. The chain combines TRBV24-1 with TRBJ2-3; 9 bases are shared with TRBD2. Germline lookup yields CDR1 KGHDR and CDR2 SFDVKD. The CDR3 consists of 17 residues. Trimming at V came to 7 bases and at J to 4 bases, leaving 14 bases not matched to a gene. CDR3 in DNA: TGTGCCACCAGGGGAGGACTAGCGAAAGTTTACGCAGATACGCAGTATTTT. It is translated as CATRGGLAKVYADTQYF.